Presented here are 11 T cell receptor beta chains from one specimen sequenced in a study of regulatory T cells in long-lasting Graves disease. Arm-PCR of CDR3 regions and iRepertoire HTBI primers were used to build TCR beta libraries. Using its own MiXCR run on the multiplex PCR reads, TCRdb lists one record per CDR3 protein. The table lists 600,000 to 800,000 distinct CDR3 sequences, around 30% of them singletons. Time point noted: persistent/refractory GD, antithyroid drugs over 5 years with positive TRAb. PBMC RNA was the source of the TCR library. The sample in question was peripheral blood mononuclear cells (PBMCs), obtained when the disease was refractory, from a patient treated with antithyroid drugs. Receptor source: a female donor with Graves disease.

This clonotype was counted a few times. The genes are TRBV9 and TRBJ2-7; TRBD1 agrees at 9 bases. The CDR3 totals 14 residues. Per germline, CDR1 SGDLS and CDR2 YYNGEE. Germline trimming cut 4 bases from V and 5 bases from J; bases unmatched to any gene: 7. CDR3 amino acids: CASSIGTGTDEQYF. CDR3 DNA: TGTGCCAGCAGCATTGGGACAGGGACCGACGAGCAGTACTTC.

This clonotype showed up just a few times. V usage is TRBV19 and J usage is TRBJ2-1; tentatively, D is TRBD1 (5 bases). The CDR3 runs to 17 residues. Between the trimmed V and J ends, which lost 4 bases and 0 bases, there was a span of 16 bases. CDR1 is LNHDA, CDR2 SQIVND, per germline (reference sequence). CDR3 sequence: CASSSGRGRDSYNEQFF. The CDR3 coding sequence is TGTGCCAGTAGTAGCGGAAGGGGCCGCGACTCCTACAATGAGCAGTTCTTC.

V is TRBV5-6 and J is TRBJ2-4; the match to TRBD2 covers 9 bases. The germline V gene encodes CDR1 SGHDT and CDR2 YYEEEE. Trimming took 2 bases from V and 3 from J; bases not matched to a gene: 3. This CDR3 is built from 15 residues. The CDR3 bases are TGTGCCAGCAGCTTATTGCGGGAGGGCAAAAACATTCAGTACTTC. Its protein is CASSLLREGKNIQYF.

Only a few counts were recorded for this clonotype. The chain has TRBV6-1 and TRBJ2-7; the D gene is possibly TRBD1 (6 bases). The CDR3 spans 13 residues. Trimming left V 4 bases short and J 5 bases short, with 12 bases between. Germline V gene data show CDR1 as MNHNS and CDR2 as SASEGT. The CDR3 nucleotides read TGTGCCAGCAGTGTCGGCAGGGGAGACGAGCAGTACTTC. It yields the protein CASSVGRGDEQYF.

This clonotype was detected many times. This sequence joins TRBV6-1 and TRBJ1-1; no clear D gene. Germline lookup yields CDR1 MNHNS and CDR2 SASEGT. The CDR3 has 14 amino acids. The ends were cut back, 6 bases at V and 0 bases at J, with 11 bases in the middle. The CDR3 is CASRFPGLNTEAFF. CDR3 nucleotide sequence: TGTGCCAGCAGATTTCCAGGACTGAACACTGAAGCTTTCTTT.

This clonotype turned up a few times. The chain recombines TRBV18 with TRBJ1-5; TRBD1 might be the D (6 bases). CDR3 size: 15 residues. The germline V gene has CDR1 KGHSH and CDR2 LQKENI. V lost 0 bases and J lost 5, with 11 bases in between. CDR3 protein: CASSPPGQPHQPQHF. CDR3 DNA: TGTGCCAGCTCACCACCCGGACAGCCACATCAGCCCCAGCATTTT.

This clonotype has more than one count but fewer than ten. This CDR3 is CASSAGTNYEQYF. The CDR3 region has the DNA TGCGCCAGCAGCGCCGGGACTAATTACGAGCAGTACTTC. V is TRBV5-1 and J is TRBJ2-7, with TRBD2 matching 7 bases. Trimming took 4 bases from V and 4 from J; bases not matched to a gene: 5. This CDR3 region has 13 residues. Germline assignment: CDR1 SGHRS and CDR2 YFSETQ.

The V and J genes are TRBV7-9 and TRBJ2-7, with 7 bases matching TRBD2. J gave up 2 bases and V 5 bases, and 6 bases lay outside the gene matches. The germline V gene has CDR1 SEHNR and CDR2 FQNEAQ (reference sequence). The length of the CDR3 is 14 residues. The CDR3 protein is CASSLSGQTYEQYF. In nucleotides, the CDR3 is TGTGCCAGCAGCCTTAGCGGGCAAACCTACGAGCAGTACTTC.

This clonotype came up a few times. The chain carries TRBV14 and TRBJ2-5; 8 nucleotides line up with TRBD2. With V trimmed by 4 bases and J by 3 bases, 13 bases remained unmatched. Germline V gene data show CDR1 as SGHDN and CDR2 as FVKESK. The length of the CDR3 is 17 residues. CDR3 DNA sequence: TGTGCCAGCAGCCTAGAGACTAGCGCGAACCTTGAAGAGACCCAGTACTTC. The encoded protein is CASSLETSANLEETQYF.

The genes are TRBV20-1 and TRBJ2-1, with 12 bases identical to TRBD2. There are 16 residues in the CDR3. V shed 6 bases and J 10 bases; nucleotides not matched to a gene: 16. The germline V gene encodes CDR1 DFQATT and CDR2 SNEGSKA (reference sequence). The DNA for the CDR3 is TGCAGTGCCTTCGGGACTAGCGGGTTGAGCTCCTACGAGCAGTTCTTC. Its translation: CSAFGTSGLSSYEQFF.

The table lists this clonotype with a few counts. CDR3 in amino acids: CASSEDRSYSNQPQHF. The CDR3 DNA sequence: TGTGCCAGCAGTGAAGACAGGAGCTATAGCAATCAGCCCCAGCATTTT. The gene calls are TRBV6-1 and TRBJ1-5; tentatively, D is TRBD1 (5 bases). Germline V gene lookup returns CDR1 MNHNS and CDR2 SASEGT. CDR3 length: 16 residues. With 1 base removed from V and 0 bases from J, the gap between germline ends came to 10 bases.